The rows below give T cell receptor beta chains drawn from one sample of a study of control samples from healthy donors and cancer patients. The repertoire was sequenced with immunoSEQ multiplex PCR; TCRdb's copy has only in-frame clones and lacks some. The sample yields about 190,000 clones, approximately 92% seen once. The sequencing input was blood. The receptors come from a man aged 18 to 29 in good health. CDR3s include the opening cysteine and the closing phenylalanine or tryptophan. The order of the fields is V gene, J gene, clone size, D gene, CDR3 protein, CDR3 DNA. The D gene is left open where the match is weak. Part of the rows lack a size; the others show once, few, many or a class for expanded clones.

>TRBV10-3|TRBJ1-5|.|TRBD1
CATTGGRQPQHF
TGTGCCACAACAGGGGGCCGCCAGCCCCAGCATTTT
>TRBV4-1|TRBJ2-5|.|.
CASSQDGGQRPETQYF
TGCGCCAGCAGCCAAGATGGGGGACAACGGCCGGAGACCCAGTACTTC
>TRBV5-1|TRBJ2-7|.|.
CASSSLEGIQDEQYF
TGCGCCAGCAGCTCCCTTGAGGGGATTCAGGACGAGCAGTACTTC
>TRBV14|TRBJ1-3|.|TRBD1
CASSPRGQENTIYF
TGTGCCAGCAGCCCGAGGGGGCAAGAAAACACCATATATTTT
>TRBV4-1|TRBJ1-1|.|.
CASSQEERTANTEAFF
TGCGCCAGCAGCCAAGAGGAAAGGACAGCGAACACTGAAGCTTTCTTT
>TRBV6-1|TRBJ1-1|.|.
CASSEAVNVNTEAFF
TGTGCCAGCAGTGAGGCTGTGAATGTGAACACTGAAGCTTTCTTT
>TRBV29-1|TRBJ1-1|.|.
CSVEEQVNTEAFF
TGCAGCGTTGAGGAACAGGTGAACACTGAAGCTTTCTTT
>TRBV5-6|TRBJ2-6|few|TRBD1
CASSLQGATNVLTF
TGTGCCAGCAGCTTGCAGGGGGCTACCAACGTCCTGACTTTC
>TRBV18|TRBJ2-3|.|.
CASSPNRGTDTQYF
TGTGCCAGCTCACCCAACAGGGGCACAGATACGCAGTATTTT
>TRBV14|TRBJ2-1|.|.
CASSYRGAFNEQFF
TGTGCCAGCAGTTACCGGGGGGCCTTCAATGAGCAGTTCTTC
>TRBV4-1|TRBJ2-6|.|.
CASSQELYGSGANVLTF
TGCGCCAGCAGCCAAGAGCTGTATGGTTCTGGGGCCAACGTCCTGACTTTC
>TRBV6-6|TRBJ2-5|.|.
CASSYGGSRKETQYF
TGTGCCAGCAGTTACGGGGGAAGCAGGAAAGAGACCCAGTACTTC
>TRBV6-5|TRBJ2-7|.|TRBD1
CASRGGQGSYEQYF
TGTGCCAGCAGGGGGGGACAGGGCTCCTACGAGCAGTACTTC
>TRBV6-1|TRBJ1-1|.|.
CASSEARAGFTEAFF
TGTGCCAGCAGTGAAGCACGAGCAGGGTTCACTGAAGCTTTCTTT
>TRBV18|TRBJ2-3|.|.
CASSPRSDTQYF
TGTGCCAGCTCACCAAGGTCAGATACGCAGTATTTT
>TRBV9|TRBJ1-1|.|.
CASSVVAGLNTEAFF
TGTGCCAGCAGCGTAGTCGCAGGTTTGAACACTGAAGCTTTCTTT
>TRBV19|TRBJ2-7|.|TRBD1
CASSPTGGGVPYEQYF
TGTGCCAGTAGTCCGACAGGGGGCGGTGTACCCTACGAGCAGTACTTC
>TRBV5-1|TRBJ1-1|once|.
CASRPDTGFGNTEAFF
TGCGCCAGCAGACCGGACACCGGTTTTGGGAACACTGAAGCTTTCTTT
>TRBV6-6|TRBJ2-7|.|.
CASSAKREQYF
TGTGCCAGCAGCGCCAAGAGGGAGCAGTACTTC
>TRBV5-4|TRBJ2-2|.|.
CASTSGTGELFF
TGTGCCAGCACCTCAGGGACCGGGGAGCTGTTTTTT
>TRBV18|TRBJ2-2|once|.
CASSPGSSRTGELFF
TGTGCCAGCTCACCAGGTAGCTCGAGGACCGGGGAGCTGTTTTTT
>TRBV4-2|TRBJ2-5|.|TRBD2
CASSQGAAGGQETQYF
TGTGCCAGCAGCCAGGGGGCAGCGGGGGGGCAAGAGACCCAGTACTTC
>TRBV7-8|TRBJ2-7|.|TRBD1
CASSIRQGAAYEQYF
TGTGCCAGCAGCATTCGCCAGGGGGCCGCCTACGAGCAGTACTTC
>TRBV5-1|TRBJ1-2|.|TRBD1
CASSLDQGAGYTF
TGCGCCAGCAGCTTGGACCAGGGGGCAGGCTACACCTTC
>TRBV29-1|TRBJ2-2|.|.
CSGFRGSGELFF
TGCAGCGGATTCAGGGGTTCCGGGGAGCTGTTTTTT
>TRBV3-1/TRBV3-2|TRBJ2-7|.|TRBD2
CASRTSGGHEQYF
TGTGCCAGCAGGACTAGCGGGGGGCACGAGCAGTACTTC
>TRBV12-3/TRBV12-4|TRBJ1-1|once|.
CASSMNTEAFF
TGTGCCAGCAGTATGAACACTGAAGCTTTCTTT
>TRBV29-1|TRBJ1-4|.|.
CSVTTEWREDEKLFF
TGCAGCGTTACAACTGAGTGGAGGGAAGATGAAAAACTGTTTTTT
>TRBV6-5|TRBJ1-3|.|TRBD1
CASRPGGGYTIYF
TGTGCCAGCAGGCCAGGGGGCGGGTACACCATATATTTT
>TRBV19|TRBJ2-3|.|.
CASSIQGPDTQYF
TGTGCCAGTAGTATTCAGGGCCCAGATACGCAGTATTTT
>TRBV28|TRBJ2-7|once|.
CASSSSRRGKRDF
TGTGCCAGCAGTTCCAGCCGGCGGGGCAAGAGGGATTTC
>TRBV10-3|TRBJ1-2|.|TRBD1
CAIPGSQGAGYTF
TGTGCCATCCCTGGTTCTCAGGGGGCTGGCTACACCTTC
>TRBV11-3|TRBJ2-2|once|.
CASSPTVGLVGELFF
TGTGCCAGCAGCCCCACCGTGGGCCTAGTCGGGGAGCTGTTTTTT
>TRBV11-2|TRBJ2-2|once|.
CASSLMRKDFSGELFF
TGTGCCAGCAGCTTAATGCGTAAGGATTTTAGCGGGGAGCTGTTTTTT
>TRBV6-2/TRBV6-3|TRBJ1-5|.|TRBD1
CASSYRGGGQPQHF
TGTGCCAGCAGTTATCGAGGGGGCGGGCAGCCCCAGCATTTT
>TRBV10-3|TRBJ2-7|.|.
CATFNQGGDYEQYF
TGTGCCACCTTCAACCAGGGGGGGGACTACGAGCAGTACTTC
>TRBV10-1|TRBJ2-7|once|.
CASSSRQTYEQYF
TGCGCCAGCAGTAGTCGACAAACCTACGAGCAGTACTTC
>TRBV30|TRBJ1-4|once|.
CAWSVGQGSEKLFF
TGTGCCTGGAGTGTGGGGCAGGGCTCTGAAAAACTGTTTTTT
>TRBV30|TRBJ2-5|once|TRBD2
CAWSVRGTSGQETQYF
TGTGCCTGGAGTGTACGAGGGACTAGCGGCCAAGAGACCCAGTACTTC
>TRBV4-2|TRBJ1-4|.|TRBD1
CASSPQDRVGEKLFF
TGTGCCAGCAGCCCCCAGGACAGGGTAGGGGAAAAACTGTTTTTT
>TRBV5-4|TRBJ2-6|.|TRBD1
CASSDRTGSSGANVLTF
TGTGCCAGCAGCGACCGGACAGGGAGCTCTGGGGCCAACGTCCTGACTTTC
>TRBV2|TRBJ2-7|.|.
CASSELGWGSEQYF
TGTGCCAGCAGTGAACTGGGGTGGGGTTCCGAGCAGTACTTC
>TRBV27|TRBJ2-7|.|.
CASASVGEQYF
TGTGCCAGCGCCTCCGTCGGCGAGCAGTACTTC
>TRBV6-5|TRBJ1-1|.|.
CASRGGRFTEAFF
TGTGCCAGCAGAGGGGGGCGTTTCACTGAAGCTTTCTTT
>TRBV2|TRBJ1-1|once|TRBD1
CASSELRTGGAFF
TGTGCCAGCAGTGAACTTAGGACAGGAGGGGCTTTCTTT
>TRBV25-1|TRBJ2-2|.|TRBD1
CASSAGGGPANTGELFF
TGTGCCAGCAGTGCAGGGGGCGGTCCGGCTAACACCGGGGAGCTGTTTTTT
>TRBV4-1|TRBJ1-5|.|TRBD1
CASSQGVGTGVLNQPQHF
TGCGCCAGCAGCCAAGGGGTCGGGACAGGGGTTTTAAATCAGCCCCAGCATTTT
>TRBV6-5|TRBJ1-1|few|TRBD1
CASTRVLGQAEAFF
TGTGCCAGCACCCGAGTACTAGGACAGGCCGAAGCTTTCTTT
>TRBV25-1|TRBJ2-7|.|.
CASTSGPGEQYF
TGTGCCAGCACCTCCGGGCCGGGCGAGCAGTACTTC
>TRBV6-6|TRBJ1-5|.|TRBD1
CAMRDRESQPQHF
TGTGCCATGCGGGACAGGGAATCTCAGCCCCAGCATTTT
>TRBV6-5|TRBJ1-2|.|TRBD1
CASSLTLGQGYGYTF
TGTGCCAGCAGTTTAACTCTGGGACAGGGCTATGGCTACACCTTC
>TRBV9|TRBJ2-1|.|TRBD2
CASSVEDRAGGSYNEQFF
TGTGCCAGCAGCGTAGAGGATAGGGCGGGGGGGTCCTACAATGAGCAGTTCTTC
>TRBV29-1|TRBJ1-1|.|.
CSVEDWTAERIPNTEAFF
TGCAGCGTTGAAGATTGGACAGCCGAAAGAATCCCGAACACTGAAGCTTTCTTT